This T cell receptor beta chain is drawn from a study of blood T cell repertoires in COVID-19. The CDR3 runs to 16 residues. The germline V and J ends were trimmed by 0 bases and 0 bases, with 9 bases remaining between them. Germline CDR1 SNHLY, CDR2 FYNNEI. The protocol was immunoSEQ multiplex PCR, while the TCRdb copy is restricted to in-frame clones and leaves out a portion. The sample shows approximately 200,000 clones, approximately 78% of them seen only once. The chain combines TRBV2 with TRBJ1-3; TRBD1 might be the D (6 bases). Sequenced: peripheral blood. The source is a woman at least 80 years old with acute or convalescent COVID-19. The CDR3 DNA reads as TGTGCCAGCAGTGAAGCTCCCAGGGGCTCTGGAAACACCATATATTTT. It translates to CASSEAPRGSGNTIYF.